This T cell receptor beta chain stems from a study of cytomegalovirus exposure and HLA in healthy donors. The study's findings and limits: The classifier reportedly diagnosed cytomegalovirus status with high sensitivity and specificity.

V lost 1 base and J lost 7, with 8 bases in between. The germline CDR1 and CDR2 sequences are LNHNV and YYDKDF (reference sequence). The CDR3 is 13 amino acids. Profiled with immunoSEQ multiplex PCR; TCRdb holds only in-frame clones, not every one. The table includes roughly 130,000 clones, 85% to 90% detected once. A note on this clone: Its antigen is still unknown.

The sequenced sample consisted of PBMCs. The TCR was taken from a woman in her thirties in good health and CMV-seropositive. The V gene is TRBV15, the J gene TRBJ2-1; no firm D call. The CDR3 protein is CATSRALPNEQFF. The CDR3 DNA reads TGTGCCACCAGCAGAGCCCTCCCTAATGAGCAGTTCTTC.